This TCR beta chain comes out of a study of T cell clones after liver transplantation. Study summary: Tolerance: complete withdrawal held at least one year, liver enzymes staying within twice normal.

Unstimulated PBMCs were sorted into CD3+CD4+ and CD3+CD8+ populations. Findings and limits, study-wide: Compared with third party-reactive sequences, donor-reactive ones declined more, independent of withdrawal success. The donor-reactive repertoire was only partly measurable in a couple of subjects, lacking donor cells.

Germline loops: CDR1 MNHEY, CDR2 SVGAGI. V lost 7 bases to trimming and J lost 8 bases, with 12 bases between them. This CDR3 is 13 amino acids long. A word on this clone: Its antigen is unidentified.

Measured with immunoSEQ multiplex PCR; TCRdb has only the in-frame clones, and not every one. The sample includes some 9,000 clones, 60% to 80% seen only once; the top ten take 18%. The chain uses TRBV6-5 and TRBJ1-6, with D maybe TRBD1 (5 bases). This sequence originates from a human donor who received a liver transplant. Material: CD8+ T cells from blood, obtained before liver transplant. CDR3 protein: CASTLGGHSPLHF. Here the CDR3 DNA reads TGTGCCAGCACCTTGGGGGGACATTCACCCCTCCACTTT.